These 11 T cell receptor beta chains share one sample of origin, sequenced in a study of blood T cell repertoires in COVID-19. The table came from immunoSEQ multiplex PCR; TCRdb's copy has only in-frame clones and leaves some out. Of roughly 230,000 clones listed, roughly 91% are singletons. The sequenced sample consisted of PBMCs or T cells enriched from blood (not recorded which). Every receptor here comes from a man aged 25 to 40 in a cohort exposed to, infected with or recovered from COVID-19 (not recorded which).

J is TRBJ2-1 and V is TRBV9, with D tentatively TRBD2 (5 bases). CDR1 is SGDLS and CDR2 is YYNGEE in the germline V gene. This CDR3 is 14 amino acids long. Trimming took 1 base from V and 6 from J, leaving 11 bases between them. As DNA, the CDR3 is TGTGCCAGCAGCGTACCCGAGCGGACCAATGAGCAGTTCTTC. Its protein product is CASSVPERTNEQFF.

This chain uses TRBV19 with TRBJ1-5; D gene uncertain. CDR1 LNHDA and CDR2 SQIVND come from the germline V gene (reference sequence). Trimming pared 3 bases from V and 3 bases from J, leaving 9 bases between. The CDR3 contains 14 residues. The CDR3 here is CASSIGSTNQPQHF. The CDR3 nucleotides are TGTGCCAGTAGTATCGGGTCCACCAATCAGCCCCAGCATTTT.

V and J are TRBV27 and TRBJ2-2; tentative D call: TRBD1 (6 bases). The germline gives CDR1 MNHEY, CDR2 SMNVEV (reference sequence). The CDR3 contains 14 residues. Trimming took off 8 bases at V and 9 bases at J, with 19 bases between the two ends. The chain's CDR3 is CASGNLRGIRELFF. CDR3 nucleotide sequence: TGTGCCAGCGGTAATCTTAGGGGGATTAGGGAGCTGTTTTTT.

The chain is built from TRBV5-4 and TRBJ2-2; the D is unclear. This CDR3 comprises 14 residues. V lost 1 base and J 4 bases, leaving 8 bases between the germline ends. Germline V CDR1 and CDR2: SGHNT, YYREEE (reference sequence). CDR3: CASSLPRTTGELFF. CDR3 DNA sequence: TGTGCCAGCAGCTTGCCTAGAACCACCGGGGAGCTGTTTTTT.

A remark on this clone: One junction end disagrees with the germline gene, perhaps due to a read error. The chain's CDR3 is CASRIAGGPGSTDTQYF. For the CDR3, the DNA is TGTGCCAGTAGAATAGCGGGAGGCCCGGGATCGACAGATACGCAGTATTTT. The gene calls are TRBV19 and TRBJ2-3, with 10 bases lining up with TRBD2. Germline V gene lookup returns CDR1 LNHDA and CDR2 SQIVND (reference sequence). The CDR3 is made up of 17 amino acids.

The V and J genes are TRBV15 and TRBJ2-7, with a weak D call TRBD1 (6 bases). This CDR3 is built from 12 residues. Deletions cut 4 bases from V and 3 bases from J, with 7 bases between. Germline V lookup: CDR1 LNHNV, CDR2 YYDKDF (reference sequence). CDR3 amino acids: CATSTDSYEQYF. DNA of the CDR3: TGTGCCACCAGCACGGACAGCTACGAGCAGTACTTC.

V and J are TRBV7-9 and TRBJ1-2; the D gene is possibly TRBD1 (6 bases). The CDR3 has 15 residues. In germline, CDR1 is SEHNR, CDR2 FQNEAQ (reference sequence). Trimming removed 4 bases from V and 3 bases from J, with 15 bases in between. DNA of the CDR3: TGTGCCAGCAGCTCTTTCGACAGGCCTGACTATGGCTACACCTTC. Translation gives CASSSFDRPDYGYTF.

The CDR3 sequence is CASSIVGSGQGIYGYTF. CDR3 in DNA: TGTGCCAGTAGTATAGTTGGTAGTGGGCAGGGCATCTATGGCTACACCTTC. The rearrangement links TRBV19 to TRBJ1-2; a weak D match, TRBD1 (5 bases). V lost 1 base, J lost 4 bases, and 19 bases lay in between. In germline, CDR1 is LNHDA, CDR2 SQIVND (reference sequence). The CDR3 consists of 17 residues.

This chain connects TRBV20-1 to TRBJ2-3, with 10 bases lining up with TRBD2. The CDR3 covers 16 residues. Germline values: CDR1 DFQATT, CDR2 SNEGSKA (reference sequence). The V and J ends lost 3 bases and 2 bases, in that order; junction bases with no gene match: 8. CDR3 in amino acids: CSASFIAGGFTDTQYF. CDR3 in DNA: TGCAGTGCTAGTTTCATAGCGGGGGGCTTCACAGATACGCAGTATTTT.

The V call is TRBV12-3 or TRBV12-4, the J call TRBJ2-5; a possible D gene is TRBD2 (5 bases). V was trimmed by 6 bases and J by 5 bases, leaving 10 bases between them. The CDR3 is 12 residues long. The CDR3 is CASRPPGETQYF. The CDR3 DNA reads TGTGCCAGCAGGCCGCCGGGGGAGACCCAGTACTTC.

The V call is TRBV28, the J call TRBJ1-4, with 10 bases identical to TRBD1. The CDR3 consists of 18 residues. Germline V gene lookup returns CDR1 MDHEN and CDR2 SYDVKM. V was clipped by 5 bases and J by 3 bases; unmatched bases: 12. CDR3 loop: CASSIFSDDRGPNEKLFF. For the CDR3, the DNA is TGTGCCAGCAGTATTTTTTCCGATGACAGGGGGCCTAATGAAAAACTGTTTTTT.